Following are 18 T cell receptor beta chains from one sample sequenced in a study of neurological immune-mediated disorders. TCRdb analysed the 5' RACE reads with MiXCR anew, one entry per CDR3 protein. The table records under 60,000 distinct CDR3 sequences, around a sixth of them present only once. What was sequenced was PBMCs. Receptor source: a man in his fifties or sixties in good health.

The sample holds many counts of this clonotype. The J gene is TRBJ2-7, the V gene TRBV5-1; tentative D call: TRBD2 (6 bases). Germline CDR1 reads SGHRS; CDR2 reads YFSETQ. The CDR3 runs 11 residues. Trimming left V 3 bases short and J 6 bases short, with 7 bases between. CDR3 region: CASSSAGEQYF. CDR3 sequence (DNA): TGCGCCAGCAGCTCAGCGGGCGAGCAGTACTTC.

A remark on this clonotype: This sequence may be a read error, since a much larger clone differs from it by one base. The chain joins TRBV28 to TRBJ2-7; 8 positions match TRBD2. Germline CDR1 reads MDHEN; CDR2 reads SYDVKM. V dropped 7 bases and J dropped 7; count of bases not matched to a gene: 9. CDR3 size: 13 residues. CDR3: CASNKAGEGEQYF. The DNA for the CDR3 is TGTGCCAGCAATAAAGCGGGAGAGGGTGAGCAGTACTTC. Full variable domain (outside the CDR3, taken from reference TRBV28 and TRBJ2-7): DVKVTQSSRYLVKRTGEKVFLECVQDMDHENMFWYRQDPGLGLRLIYFSYDVKMKEKGDIPEGYSVSREKKERFSLILESASTNQTSMYLCASNKAGEGEQYFGPGTRLTVT.

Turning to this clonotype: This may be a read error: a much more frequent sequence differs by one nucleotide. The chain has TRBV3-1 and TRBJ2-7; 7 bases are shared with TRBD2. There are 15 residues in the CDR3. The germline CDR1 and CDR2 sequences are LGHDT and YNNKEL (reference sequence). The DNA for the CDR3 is TGTGCCAACAGCCTTATTGGGGGGGGAACCTACGAGCAGTACTTC. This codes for CANSLIGGGTYEQYF.

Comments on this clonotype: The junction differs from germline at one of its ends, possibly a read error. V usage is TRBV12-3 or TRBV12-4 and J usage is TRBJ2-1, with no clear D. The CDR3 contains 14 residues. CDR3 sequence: CASSFRLTYNEQFF. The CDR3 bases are TGTGCCAGCAGTTTTCGCTTGACCTACAACGAGCAGTTCTTC.

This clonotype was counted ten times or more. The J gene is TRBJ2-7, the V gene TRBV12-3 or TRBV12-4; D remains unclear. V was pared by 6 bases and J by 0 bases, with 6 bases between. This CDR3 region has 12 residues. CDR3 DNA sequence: TGTGCCAGCAGCCCAACCTCCTACGAGCAGTACTTC. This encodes CASSPTSYEQYF.

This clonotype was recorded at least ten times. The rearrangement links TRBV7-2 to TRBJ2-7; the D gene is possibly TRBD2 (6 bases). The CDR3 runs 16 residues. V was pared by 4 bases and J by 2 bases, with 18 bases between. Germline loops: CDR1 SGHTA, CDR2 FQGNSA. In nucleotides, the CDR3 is TGTGCCAGCAGCTACCTATCGGGAGACAGACCCTACGAGCAGTACTTC. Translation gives CASSYLSGDRPYEQYF.

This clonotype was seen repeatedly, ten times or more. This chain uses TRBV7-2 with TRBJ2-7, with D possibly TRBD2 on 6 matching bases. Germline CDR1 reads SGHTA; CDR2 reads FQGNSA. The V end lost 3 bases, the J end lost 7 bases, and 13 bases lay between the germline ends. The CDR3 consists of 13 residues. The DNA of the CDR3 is TGTGCCAGCAGCTTGGTGATCGCGGGGGAGCAGTACTTC. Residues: CASSLVIAGEQYF.

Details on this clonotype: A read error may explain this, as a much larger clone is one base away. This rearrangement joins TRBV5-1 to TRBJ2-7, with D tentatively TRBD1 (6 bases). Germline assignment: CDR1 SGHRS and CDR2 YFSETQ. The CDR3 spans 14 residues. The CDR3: CACSLQGYGSEQYF. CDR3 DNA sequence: TGCGCCTGCAGCTTACAGGGATATGGGAGCGAGCAGTACTTC.

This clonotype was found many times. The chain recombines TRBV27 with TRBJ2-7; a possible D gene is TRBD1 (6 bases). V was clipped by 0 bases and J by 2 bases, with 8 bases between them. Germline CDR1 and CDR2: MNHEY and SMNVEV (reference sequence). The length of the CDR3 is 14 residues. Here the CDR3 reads CASSLSRGTYEQYF. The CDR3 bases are TGTGCCAGCAGTTTATCCAGGGGCACCTACGAGCAGTACTTC.

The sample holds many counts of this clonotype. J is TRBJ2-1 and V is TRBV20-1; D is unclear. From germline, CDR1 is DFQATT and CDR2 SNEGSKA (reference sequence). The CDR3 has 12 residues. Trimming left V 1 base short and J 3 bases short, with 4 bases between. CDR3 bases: TGCAGTGCTAGAGCGGGCTACAATGAGCAGTTCTTC. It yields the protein CSARAGYNEQFF.

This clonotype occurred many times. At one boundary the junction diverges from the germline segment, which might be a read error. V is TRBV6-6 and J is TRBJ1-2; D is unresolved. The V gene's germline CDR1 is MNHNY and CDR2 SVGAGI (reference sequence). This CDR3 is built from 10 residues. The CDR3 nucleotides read TGTGCCAGCAGTGGTACCGCCAGCGTCTTC. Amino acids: CASSGTASVF.

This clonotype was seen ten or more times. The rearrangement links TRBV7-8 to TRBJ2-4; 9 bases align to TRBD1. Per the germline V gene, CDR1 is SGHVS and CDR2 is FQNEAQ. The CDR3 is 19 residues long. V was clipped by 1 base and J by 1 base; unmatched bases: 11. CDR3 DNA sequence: TGTGCCAGCAGCTTAGATTCTACAGGGGGCAAAGGGGCCAAAAACATTCAGTACTTC. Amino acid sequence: CASSLDSTGGKGAKNIQYF.

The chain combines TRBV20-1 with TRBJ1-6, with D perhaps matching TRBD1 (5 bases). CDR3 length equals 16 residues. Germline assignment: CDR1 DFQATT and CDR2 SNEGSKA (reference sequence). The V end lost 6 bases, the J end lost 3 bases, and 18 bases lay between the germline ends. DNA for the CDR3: TGCAGTGCCCGCTCCCAAACAGGCAACTATAATTCACCCCTCCACTTT. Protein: CSARSQTGNYNSPLHF.

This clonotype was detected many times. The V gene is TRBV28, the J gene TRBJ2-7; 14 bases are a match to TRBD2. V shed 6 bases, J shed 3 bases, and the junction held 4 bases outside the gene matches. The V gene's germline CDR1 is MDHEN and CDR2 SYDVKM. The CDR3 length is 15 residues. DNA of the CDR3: TGTGCCAGCAGGTGGACTAGCGGGAGGAACTACGAGCAGTACTTC. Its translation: CASRWTSGRNYEQYF.

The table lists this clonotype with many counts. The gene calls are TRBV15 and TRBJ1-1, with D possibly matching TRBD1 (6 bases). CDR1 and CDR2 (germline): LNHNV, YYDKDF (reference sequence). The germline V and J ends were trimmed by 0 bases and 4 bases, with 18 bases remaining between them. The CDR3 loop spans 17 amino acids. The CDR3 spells CATSRDKGGIGATEAFF. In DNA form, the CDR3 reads TGTGCCACCAGCAGAGATAAGGGGGGAATCGGGGCCACTGAAGCTTTCTTT.

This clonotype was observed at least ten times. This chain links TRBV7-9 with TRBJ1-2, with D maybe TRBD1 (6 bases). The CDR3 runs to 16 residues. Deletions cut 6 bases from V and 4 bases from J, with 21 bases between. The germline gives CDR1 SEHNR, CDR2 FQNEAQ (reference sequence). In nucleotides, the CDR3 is TGTGCCAGCAGGGCTGGGGGCCAAGGAGTCTCCTATGGCTACACCTTC. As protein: CASRAGGQGVSYGYTF. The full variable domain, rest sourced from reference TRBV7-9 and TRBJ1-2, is DTGVSQNPRHKITKRGQNVTFRCDPISEHNRLYWYRQTLGQGPEFLTYFQNEAQLEKSRLLSDRFSAERPKGSFSTLEIQRTEQGDSAMYLCASRAGGQGVSYGYTFGSGTRLTVV.

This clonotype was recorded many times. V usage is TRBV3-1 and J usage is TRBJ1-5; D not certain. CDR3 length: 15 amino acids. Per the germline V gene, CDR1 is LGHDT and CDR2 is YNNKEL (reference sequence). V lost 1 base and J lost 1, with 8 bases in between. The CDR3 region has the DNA TGTGCCAGCAGCCAAGTGCAGTGGAGCAATCAGCCCCAGCATTTT. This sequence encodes CASSQVQWSNQPQHF.

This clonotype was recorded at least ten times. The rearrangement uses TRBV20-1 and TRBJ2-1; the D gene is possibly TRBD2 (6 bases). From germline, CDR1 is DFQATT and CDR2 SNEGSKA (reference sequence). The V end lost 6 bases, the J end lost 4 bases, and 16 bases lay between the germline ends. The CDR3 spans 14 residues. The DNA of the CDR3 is TGCAGTGCAACCCTAGCGTCGAGGTACAATGAGCAGTTCTTC. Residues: CSATLASRYNEQFF.